Below, 28 T cell receptor beta chains from the same sample are listed, as sequenced in a study of beta chain features in type 1 diabetes. Expressed TCRB transcripts were sequenced because the isolated RNA had all been reverse transcribed beforehand. Clones were sequenced by immunoSEQ multiplex PCR, and TCRdb holds only the in-frame ones, with some missing. This table holds roughly 450,000 clones, over 10% found once. Sequenced input: naive CD4+ T cells from blood. All receptors come from a woman aged 18-29 years in good health.

In DNA, the CDR3 is TGCGCCAGCAGCCGGGACAGAAATCAGCCCCAGCATTTT. Translating gives CASSRDRNQPQHF. The gene calls are TRBV4-3 and TRBJ1-5; 7 bases are shared with TRBD1. The CDR3 sequence is 13 residues long. The germline V gene has CDR1 LGHNA and CDR2 YSLEER. The junction had 1 base not matched to a gene; V was cut back by 4 bases and J by 4 bases.

This rearrangement joins TRBV25-1 to TRBJ2-3; TRBD2 agrees at 7 bases. The CDR3 runs 14 residues. Germline assignment: CDR1 MGHDK and CDR2 SYGVNS. The ends lost 2 bases at V and 2 bases at J; junction bases unmatched: 1. The chain's CDR3 is CASSEGGVTDTQYF. The CDR3 DNA follows: TGTGCCAGCAGTGAAGGGGGGGTCACAGATACGCAGTATTTT.

This chain links TRBV2 with TRBJ2-3; 8 nucleotides line up with TRBD2. V dropped 7 bases and J dropped 4; count of bases not matched to a gene: 16. The CDR3 contains 17 residues. Per germline, CDR1 SNHLY and CDR2 FYNNEI. The DNA of the CDR3 is TGTGCCAGCACTCCCATCGGGAGGGGTGGCCCTCCAGATACGCAGTATTTT. Translating it yields CASTPIGRGGPPDTQYF.

The chain links TRBV9 to TRBJ2-1; D might be TRBD1 or TRBD2, each matching 6 bases. CDR1 is SGDLS and CDR2 is YYNGEE in the germline V gene. There are 14 residues in the CDR3. V gave up 4 bases and J gave up 6 bases, with 14 bases separating them. CDR3 in amino acids: CASSKGGPGNEQFF. The CDR3 DNA follows: TGTGCCAGCAGCAAAGGGGGGCCGGGCAATGAGCAGTTCTTC. Using reference TRBV9 and TRBJ2-1 for the parts outside the CDR3, the full variable domain is DSGVTQTPKHLITATGQRVTLRCSPRSGDLSVYWYQQSLDQGLQFLIQYYNGEERAKGNILERFSAQQFPDLHSELNLSSLELGDSALYFCASSKGGPGNEQFFGPGTRLTVL.

The rearrangement links TRBV5-6 to TRBJ1-5; a possible D gene is TRBD1 (6 bases). Germline V gives CDR1 SGHDT, CDR2 YYEEEE. The CDR3 runs 14 residues. V was cut by 0 bases and J by 4 bases, with 8 bases left in between. The CDR3 DNA follows: TGTGCCAGCAGCTTGGCGGACAGAAATCAGCCCCAGCATTTT. Protein: CASSLADRNQPQHF.

In its sample, this clone was seen a few times. The chain recombines TRBV4-2 with TRBJ2-3, with 8 bases fitting TRBD2. Germline V CDR1 and CDR2: LGHNA, YNFKEQ. The CDR3 spans 16 residues. Losses at the gene ends were 6 bases for V and 5 bases for J; bases not matched to a gene: 13. CDR3 sequence: CASRAGGAHTGDTQYF. Written as DNA, the CDR3 is TGTGCCAGCAGAGCCGGGGGGGCCCACACCGGAGATACGCAGTATTTT.

The chain links TRBV18 to TRBJ2-1; a weak D match, TRBD1 (5 bases). Germline lookup yields CDR1 KGHSH and CDR2 LQKENI. V was pared by 6 bases and J by 10 bases, with 16 bases between. This CDR3 region has 13 residues. The chain's CDR3 is CASSQGSSIEQFF. CDR3 DNA sequence: TGTGCCAGCTCCCAGGGCAGCTCGATAGAGCAGTTCTTC. Looking up the rest from reference TRBV18 and TRBJ2-1 gives the full variable domain: NAGVMQNPRHLVRRRGQEARLRCSPMKGHSHVYWYRQLPEEGLKFMVYLQKENIIDESGMPKERFSAEFPKEGPSILRIQQVVRGDSAAYFCASSQGSSIEQFFGPGTRLTVL.

This clone was recorded at least ten times. The chain links TRBV28 to TRBJ2-5, with TRBD1 matching over 9 bases. J gave up 7 bases and V 6 bases, and 12 bases lay outside the gene matches. There are 15 residues in the CDR3. The germline gives CDR1 MDHEN, CDR2 SYDVKM. CDR3 sequence: CASRSDRGRFGTQYF. The CDR3 DNA follows: TGTGCCAGCAGGTCGGACAGGGGCCGCTTCGGGACCCAGTACTTC.

The chain combines TRBV28 with TRBJ2-5; D gene uncertain. Germline CDR1 reads MDHEN; CDR2 reads SYDVKM. This CDR3 has 14 amino acids. Trimming cost V 3 bases and J 5 bases, with 13 bases left between them. This chain's CDR3 is CASSFLWAVETQYF. DNA for the CDR3: TGTGCCAGCAGTTTCTTGTGGGCGGTGGAGACCCAGTACTTC.

The chain carries TRBV18 and TRBJ2-7; 8 bases fit TRBD1. V gave up 3 bases and J gave up 6 bases; unmatched junction bases: 10. Germline V lookup: CDR1 KGHSH, CDR2 LQKENI. This CDR3 spans 15 amino acids. CDR3 protein: CASSPSDRVSAEQYV. In DNA form, the CDR3 reads TGTGCCAGCTCACCGTCGGACAGGGTGTCAGCCGAGCAGTACGTC.

The chain has TRBV28 and TRBJ1-2; the match to TRBD1 covers 10 bases. CDR3 length: 14 residues. Per the germline V gene, CDR1 is MDHEN and CDR2 is SYDVKM. V dropped 7 bases and J dropped 3; count of bases not matched to a gene: 5. As DNA, the CDR3 is TGTGCCAGCACCCCCGGGACAGGGGACTATGGCTACACCTTC. It specifies CASTPGTGDYGYTF.

The chain carries TRBV7-3 and TRBJ2-7, with 12 bases identical to TRBD2. The CDR3 is 15 amino acids. With V trimmed by 5 bases and J by 2 bases, 4 bases remained unmatched. Germline V gene lookup returns CDR1 SGHTA and CDR2 FQGTGA. CDR3 in DNA: TGTGCCAGCAGCCTAGGACTAGCGGGACCCTACGAGCAGTACTTC. This codes for CASSLGLAGPYEQYF.

The table lists this clone with a few counts. The chain carries TRBV6-5 and TRBJ2-5; possible D gene TRBD2, 6 bases. The CDR3 length is 14 residues. Trimming shortened V by 2 bases and J by 4 bases, and 11 bases separated the two germline ends. Germline CDR1 and CDR2: MNHEY and SVGAGI. The CDR3: CASSYRLGAETQYF. The CDR3 DNA is TGTGCCAGCAGTTACCGACTAGGGGCAGAGACCCAGTACTTC.

This clone came up a few times. The chain combines TRBV29-1 with TRBJ2-3, with D uncertain. The CDR3 extends over 14 amino acids. The germline CDR1 and CDR2 sequences are SQVTM and ANQGSEA. Trimming shortened V by 4 bases and J by 1 base, and 12 bases separated the two germline ends. CDR3 loop: CSVARAYRTDTQYF. CDR3 in DNA: TGCAGCGTTGCCCGGGCCTATCGCACAGATACGCAGTATTTT.

This chain connects TRBV29-1 to TRBJ2-2; D perhaps matches TRBD2 (5 bases). Trimming pared 5 bases from V and 8 bases from J, leaving 21 bases between. The CDR3 contains 15 residues. CDR1 and CDR2 (germline): SQVTM, ANQGSEA. CDR3 in amino acids: CSVQTRPLAAGELFF. DNA of the CDR3: TGCAGCGTTCAAACAAGACCCCTAGCTGCTGGGGAGCTGTTTTTT.

The chain joins TRBV5-1 to TRBJ2-1; 7 bases line up with TRBD1. Per the germline V gene, CDR1 is SGHRS and CDR2 is YFSETQ. Trimming at V came to 4 bases and at J to 8 bases, leaving 6 bases not matched to a gene. CDR3 length equals 13 residues. The CDR3 coding sequence is TGCGCCAGCAGCACCCAGGGGGTGGATGAGCAGTTCTTC. This codes for CASSTQGVDEQFF.

V and J are TRBV2 and TRBJ1-2; D is ambiguous. Germline values: CDR1 SNHLY, CDR2 FYNNEI. The CDR3 spans 14 residues. V was cut by 0 bases and J by 7 bases, with 12 bases left in between. Here the CDR3 reads CASSEAQWAGGYTF. As DNA, the CDR3 is TGTGCCAGCAGTGAAGCGCAATGGGCTGGTGGCTACACCTTC.

The gene calls are TRBV14 and TRBJ1-1; D might be TRBD1 (5 bases). V was clipped by 3 bases and J by 4 bases, with 6 bases between them. Germline CDR1 reads SGHDN; CDR2 reads FVKESK. The CDR3 length is 12 residues. The CDR3 region is CASSHGGTEAFF. Written as DNA, the CDR3 is TGTGCCAGCAGCCACGGGGGCACTGAAGCTTTCTTT. Filled out from reference TRBV14 and TRBJ1-1, the complete variable domain reads EAGVTQFPSHSVIEKGQTVTLRCDPISGHDNLYWYRRVMGKEIKFLLHFVKESKQDESGMPNNRFLAERTGGTYSTLKVQPAELEDSGVYFCASSHGGTEAFFGQGTRLTVV.

In regard to this clone: This CDR3 is also generated by other DNA sequences in the sample. The gene calls are TRBV5-1 and TRBJ2-3, with 8 positions matching TRBD1. V lost 4 bases and J lost 2; bases outside the gene matches: 3. The CDR3 extends over 14 amino acids. Germline CDR1 reads SGHRS; CDR2 reads YFSETQ. The DNA for the CDR3 is TGCGCCAGCAGCAGGACAGGGTCCACAGATACGCAGTATTTT. Its translation is CASSRTGSTDTQYF.

Note on this clone: Other DNA sequences in this sample translate to the same CDR3. The chain is built from TRBV7-2 and TRBJ1-1; D is unclear. V was shortened by 1 base and J by 1 base, with 4 bases between the two germline ends. The germline V gene has CDR1 SGHTA and CDR2 FQGNSA. The CDR3 consists of 13 residues. The CDR3 region is CASSLGSNTEAFF. The CDR3 bases are TGTGCCAGCAGCTTAGGTTCGAACACTGAAGCTTTCTTT.

This clone was recorded a few times. The chain joins TRBV1 to TRBJ1-6. TRBV1 is assigned pseudogene status. The CDR3 loop spans 12 amino acids. This chain's CDR3 is CTSWVPNSPLHF. The CDR3 nucleotides are TGCACCAGCTGGGTCCCAAATTCACCCCTCCACTTT.

The gene calls are TRBV15 and TRBJ2-3; TRBD2 is a possible D gene (6 bases). The V gene's germline CDR1 is LNHNV and CDR2 YYDKDF (reference sequence). CDR3 length: 16 amino acids. The germline V and J ends were trimmed by 2 bases and 1 base, with 13 bases remaining between them. The CDR3 here is CATSRKSGLGTDTQYF. CDR3 nucleotides: TGTGCCACCAGCAGAAAGAGCGGGTTAGGCACAGATACGCAGTATTTT.

The rearrangement joins TRBV30 to TRBJ1-2, with D uncertain. With 4 bases removed from V and 4 bases from J, the gap between germline ends came to 10 bases. The germline gives CDR1 GTSNPN, CDR2 SVGIG (reference sequence). This CDR3 has 12 residues. This CDR3 is CAWTPPGYGYTF. The DNA for the CDR3 is TGTGCCTGGACTCCTCCCGGCTATGGCTACACCTTC.

The J gene is TRBJ2-6, the V gene TRBV5-1; D unclear. Germline assignment: CDR1 SGHRS and CDR2 YFSETQ. V lost 1 base, J lost 0 bases, and 5 bases lay in between. The CDR3 spans 15 residues. The CDR3 region is CASSLYNSGANVLTF. The CDR3 nucleotides are TGCGCCAGCAGCTTGTATAACTCTGGGGCCAACGTCCTGACTTTC.

This clone showed up just a few times. V usage is TRBV9 and J usage is TRBJ1-1; possible D gene TRBD1, 6 bases. The CDR3 sequence is 13 residues long. Germline CDR1 reads SGDLS; CDR2 reads YYNGEE. V dropped 2 bases and J dropped 1 base, with 6 bases sitting between them. The CDR3 nucleotides read TGTGCCAGCAGCGTCAGGGGGAACACTGAAGCTTTCTTT. Translated: CASSVRGNTEAFF.

This clone was picked up a small number of times. The chain has TRBV5-1 and TRBJ2-3, with D unclear. V lost 4 bases, J lost 4 bases, and 16 bases lay in between. The CDR3 totals 15 residues. Germline CDR1 reads SGHRS; CDR2 reads YFSETQ. The CDR3 loop reads CASSPEPHSADTQYF. The CDR3 coding sequence is TGCGCCAGCAGCCCCGAGCCGCATTCCGCAGATACGCAGTATTTT.

This clone showed up just a few times. The chain joins TRBV19 to TRBJ2-1, with TRBD2 as a possible D gene (6 bases). Germline-derived CDR1 and CDR2 are LNHDA and SQIVND (reference sequence). V shed 3 bases and J shed 7 bases, with 7 bases lying between them. The CDR3 contains 12 residues. The CDR3 region has the DNA TGTGCCAGTAGTATTCGGGAGAATGAGCAGTTCTTC. Translated: CASSIRENEQFF.

This clone came up a few times. The J gene is TRBJ2-6, the V gene TRBV28; 7 bases agree with TRBD1. The V gene's germline CDR1 is MDHEN and CDR2 SYDVKM. CDR3 length: 15 amino acids. J was trimmed by 2 bases and V by 5 bases; bases with no gene match: 3. In DNA, the CDR3 is TGTGCCAGCAGTCTAGGGGGCGCTGGGGCCAACGTCCTGACTTTC. This translates into CASSLGGAGANVLTF. Full variable domain (missing parts from reference TRBV28 and TRBJ2-6): DVKVTQSSRYLVKRTGEKVFLECVQDMDHENMFWYRQDPGLGLRLIYFSYDVKMKEKGDIPEGYSVSREKKERFSLILESASTNQTSMYLCASSLGGAGANVLTFGAGSRLTVL.